This T cell receptor (beta chain) was recorded in a study of T cell repertoires in breast cancer. Study in general: Healthy donors' blood served as controls for breast cancer tumor, lymph node and blood samples.

During the second nested PCR, blocking oligonucleotides suppressed genes that were not paired. Via MiXCR, TCRdb re-called the emulsion pairing reads, giving one row per CDR3 protein. The sample shows some 400 distinct CDR3 sequences, around 50% of them seen only once. Notes on the study in general: Tumor-free sentinel nodes shared only roughly 1.9% of tumor TCRs; involved nodes shared approximately 7.7%.

This clonotype ranks as hyperexpanded. Its antigen is not identified. V lost 7 bases, J lost 5 bases, and 7 bases stayed unmatched. Germline CDR1 MNHNS, CDR2 SASEGT. This CDR3 is 14 amino acids long. The expanded emulsion RT-PCR method captured paired alpha and beta chains from CD8+ T cells. The rearrangement links TRBV6-1 to TRBJ2-1; 8 positions match TRBD2. The TCR sequence derives from a pool of human donors with breast cancer or a healthy control (not recorded which). What was sequenced was CD8+ T cells. DNA of the CDR3: TGTGCCAGCAACGGGAGGGCCATTAACAATGAGCAGTTCTTC. Amino acid sequence: CASNGRAINNEQFF.